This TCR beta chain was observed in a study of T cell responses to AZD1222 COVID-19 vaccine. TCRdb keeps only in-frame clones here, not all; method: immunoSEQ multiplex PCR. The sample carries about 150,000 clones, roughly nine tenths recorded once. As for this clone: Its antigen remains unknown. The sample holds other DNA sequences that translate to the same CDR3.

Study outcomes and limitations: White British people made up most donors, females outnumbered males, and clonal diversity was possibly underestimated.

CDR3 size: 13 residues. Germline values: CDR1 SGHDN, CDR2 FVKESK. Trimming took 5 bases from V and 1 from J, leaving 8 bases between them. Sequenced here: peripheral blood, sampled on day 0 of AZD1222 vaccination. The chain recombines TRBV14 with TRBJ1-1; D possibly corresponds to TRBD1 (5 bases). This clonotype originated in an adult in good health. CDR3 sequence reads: CASSLQANTEAFF. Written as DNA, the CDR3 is TGTGCCAGCAGCTTACAGGCGAACACTGAAGCTTTCTTT.